The 20 T cell receptor beta chains in this list originate from one sample, sequenced in a study of vaccination and CD4 T cells after COVID-19. Described treatment: 10-day PBMC culture with coronavirus spike peptide pools or control peptides (ViraFEST assay). Their antigens remain unidentified. The Oncomine TCR Beta short-read assay sequenced DNA from cultured CD4+ T cells. Via MiXCR, TCRdb re-called the PCR reads, giving one row per CDR3 protein. Here the sample spans about 17,000 distinct CDR3 sequences, 31% being singletons. Source material: cultured CD4+ T cells from blood. These receptors were obtained from a human donor with COVID-19.

This clonotype was observed a handful of times. This chain connects TRBV19 to TRBJ2-5; tentative D call: TRBD2 (6 bases). V lost 5 bases and J 5 bases, leaving 15 bases between the germline ends. CDR3 length equals 14 residues. Germline assignment: CDR1 LNHDA and CDR2 SQIVND (reference sequence). The CDR3 loop is CASSWPGRWETQYF. In DNA, the CDR3 is TGTGCCAGTAGTTGGCCAGGGAGGTGGGAGACCCAGTACTTC.

This chain uses TRBV6-4 with TRBJ2-1; D is possibly TRBD2 (6 bases). The CDR3 totals 14 residues. Germline assignment: CDR1 MRHNA and CDR2 SNTAGT. V was shortened by 11 bases and J by 2 bases, with 16 bases between the two germline ends. This chain's CDR3 is CARLDGRPYNEQFF. CDR3 sequence (DNA): TGTGCCCGCTTAGACGGGAGACCCTACAATGAGCAGTTCTTC.

The chain joins TRBV7-9 to TRBJ1-4, with D possibly being TRBD1 (5 bases). The CDR3 extends over 15 amino acids. Germline-derived CDR1 and CDR2 are SEHNR and FQNEAQ (reference sequence). The V gene lost 6 bases and the J gene lost 6 bases, with 17 bases spanning the gap. CDR3 DNA: TGTGCCAGCAGTTTCCGGGACCCTACGCATGAAAAACTGTTTTTT. Its protein product is CASSFRDPTHEKLFF.

This chain joins TRBV7-2 and TRBJ1-1; perhaps TRBD1 as D (5 bases). The germline V and J ends were trimmed by 2 bases and 0 bases, with 7 bases remaining between them. In germline, CDR1 is SGHTA, CDR2 FQGNSA. The CDR3 totals 14 residues. CDR3 region: CASSLLGLNTEAFF. The CDR3 DNA is TGTGCCAGCAGCTTACTGGGGCTGAACACTGAAGCTTTCTTT.

The chain uses TRBV20-1 and TRBJ2-7; TRBD1 matches 10 bases. This CDR3 is 16 amino acids long. With 6 bases clipped from V and 7 bases from J, the junction kept 18 bases outside the gene matches. Germline-derived CDR1 and CDR2 are DFQATT and SNEGSKA (reference sequence). CDR3 bases: TGCAGTGCCCTCGGGACAGGGGCACCAGTATCACGGGAGCAGTACTTC. Its translation: CSALGTGAPVSREQYF.

This clonotype was seen a handful of times. The CDR3, as DNA: TGTGCCAGCAGCCTAGCGGGGGGCACCGGGGAGCTGTTTTTT. Residues: CASSLAGGTGELFF. The V and J genes are TRBV6-2 or TRBV6-3 and TRBJ2-2, with TRBD2 matching over 11 bases. The CDR3 has 14 amino acids. The germline V gene has CDR1 MNHEY and CDR2 SVGEGT. Trimming removed 6 bases from V and 4 bases from J; junction bases left unmatched: 1.

The chain links TRBV7-2 to TRBJ2-3, with TRBD2 as a possible D gene (6 bases). This CDR3 comprises 14 residues. CDR1 and CDR2 (germline): SGHTA, FQGNSA. V was cut by 4 bases and J by 8 bases, with 16 bases left in between. CDR3 coding DNA: TGTGCCAGCAGCTCCCGCGGGGCGGGTGGTACGCAGTATTTT. It encodes CASSSRGAGGTQYF.

This clonotype was found a few times. The chain uses TRBV27 and TRBJ2-7; D possibly corresponds to TRBD1 (5 bases). The CDR3 totals 15 residues. V was cut by 2 bases and J by 2 bases, with 13 bases left in between. The germline CDR1 and CDR2 sequences are MNHEY and SMNVEV (reference sequence). This CDR3 reads CASSLKPGPTYEQYF. The CDR3 nucleotides are TGTGCCAGCAGTTTAAAACCAGGGCCGACCTACGAGCAGTACTTC.

The chain joins TRBV10-3 to TRBJ2-5; 10 bases line up with TRBD2. The CDR3 runs 15 residues. Trimming cost V 6 bases and J 7 bases; bases outside gene matches: 11. CDR1 ENHRY and CDR2 SYGVKD come from the germline V gene. The CDR3 protein is CAISLSTAGGVTQYF. CDR3 coding DNA: TGTGCCATCAGCCTATCAACAGCGGGAGGGGTGACCCAGTACTTC.

The chain employs TRBV7-2 and TRBJ2-7, with D perhaps TRBD2 (6 bases). Trimming pared 3 bases from V and 4 bases from J, leaving 10 bases between. The germline V gene has CDR1 SGHTA and CDR2 FQGNSA. This CDR3 contains 13 residues. Here the CDR3 reads CASSLGGGYEQYF. CDR3 DNA sequence: TGTGCCAGCAGCTTGGGAGGAGGTTACGAGCAGTACTTC.

This chain connects TRBV10-3 to TRBJ2-7; D not resolved. This CDR3 has 15 amino acids. The germline V and J ends were trimmed by 0 bases and 1 base, with 10 bases remaining between them. Germline CDR1 reads ENHRY; CDR2 reads SYGVKD. In DNA form, the CDR3 reads TGTGCCATCAGTGAGTCAGGGTATCGGTCCTACGAGCAGTACTTC. This encodes CAISESGYRSYEQYF.

The CDR3 DNA follows: TGTGCTAGTGGTCGACTAGCGGGGGGCAATGAGCAGTTCTTC. Translation: CASGRLAGGNEQFF. The rearrangement uses TRBV12-5 and TRBJ2-1; 13 bases match TRBD2. This CDR3 is built from 14 residues. V shed 5 bases, J shed 6 bases, and the junction held 1 base outside the gene matches. CDR1 and CDR2 (germline): LGHNT, FRNRAP.

This clonotype has just a few counts. CDR3 loop: CASRPLAAGAGGELFF. In DNA form, the CDR3 reads TGTGCCAGCAGGCCACTGGCGGCAGGGGCCGGCGGGGAGCTGTTTTTT. The chain uses TRBV6-1 and TRBJ2-2; perhaps TRBD1 as D (6 bases). The V end lost 6 bases, the J end lost 7 bases, and 21 bases lay between the germline ends. Germline lookup yields CDR1 MNHNS and CDR2 SASEGT. The CDR3 consists of 16 residues.

The chain combines TRBV6-2 or TRBV6-3 with TRBJ2-7, with 7 bases aligning to TRBD1. The CDR3 is 13 residues long. The V segment lost 0 bases and the J segment 4 bases; nucleotides outside the gene matches: 0. Per germline, CDR1 MNHEY and CDR2 SVGEGT. The CDR3 DNA reads TGTGCCAGCAGTTACTCGGGACAGTACGAGCAGTACTTC. It yields the protein CASSYSGQYEQYF.

This clonotype was seen more than once but under ten times. The chain combines TRBV7-2 with TRBJ2-2; unclear D gene. The CDR3 contains 15 residues. Germline V gene data show CDR1 as SGHTA and CDR2 as FQGNSA. V was trimmed by 4 bases and J by 4 bases, leaving 13 bases between them. CDR3 nucleotide sequence: TGTGCCAGCAGCTACAGACGCTCGACCACCGGGGAGCTGTTTTTT. It encodes CASSYRRSTTGELFF.

The table lists this clonotype with a few counts. This chain joins TRBV9 and TRBJ2-2; TRBD1 might be the D (6 bases). CDR3 length: 15 amino acids. The V and J ends lost 3 bases and 3 bases respectively, with 12 bases between them. Per germline, CDR1 SGDLS and CDR2 YYNGEE. DNA of the CDR3: TGTGCCAGCAGCGAGGGGACACGGGACACCGGGGAGCTGTTTTTT. This codes for CASSEGTRDTGELFF.

V and J are TRBV5-1 and TRBJ2-1, with TRBD2 as a possible D gene (5 bases). V was pared by 7 bases and J by 6 bases, with 17 bases between. The CDR3 contains 14 residues. CDR1 SGHRS and CDR2 YFSETQ come from the germline V gene. The CDR3 reads CASYSVGDRNEQFF. CDR3 nucleotide sequence: TGCGCCAGCTATAGCGTGGGCGACCGCAATGAGCAGTTCTTC. Full variable domain (rest looked up from reference TRBV5-1 and TRBJ2-1): KAGVTQTPRYLIKTRGQQVTLSCSPISGHRSVSWYQQTPGQGLQFLFEYFSETQRNKGNFPGRFSGRQFSNSRSEMNVSTLELGDSALYLCASYSVGDRNEQFFGPGTRLTVL.

V is TRBV20-1 and J is TRBJ1-2; D is unclear. Per the germline V gene, CDR1 is DFQATT and CDR2 is SNEGSKA (reference sequence). This CDR3 contains 14 residues. The V end lost 1 base, the J end lost 1 base, and 10 bases lay between the germline ends. The CDR3 reads CSARGAGVNYGYTF. CDR3 bases: TGCAGTGCTAGAGGGGCCGGGGTTAACTATGGCTACACCTTC.

The chain recombines TRBV11-2 with TRBJ1-2; no firm D call. The V gene's germline CDR1 is SGHAT and CDR2 FQNNGV. V lost 10 bases to trimming and J lost 7 bases, with 19 bases between them. The CDR3 has 13 amino acids. DNA for the CDR3: TGTGCCAACAGTGCCGGGGTGGCGGGTGGCTACACCTTC. Its protein is CANSAGVAGGYTF.

This clonotype turned up a few times. The chain uses TRBV7-9 and TRBJ2-5, with 7 bases identical to TRBD2. The junction had 18 bases not matched to a gene; V was cut back by 6 bases and J by 5 bases. The CDR3 is made up of 17 amino acids. Germline V CDR1 and CDR2: SEHNR, FQNEAQ (reference sequence). CDR3 amino acids: CASSRNVGGYKSETQYF. CDR3 sequence (DNA): TGTGCCAGCAGTCGCAACGTCGGGGGGTACAAGTCGGAGACCCAGTACTTC.